One sample yielded the 30 T cell receptor beta chains listed below, sequenced in a study of blood T cell repertoires in COVID-19. Produced via immunoSEQ multiplex PCR; TCRdb's table is partial and in-frame only. The table lists around 430,000 clones, approximately 89% of them singletons. The sample taken for sequencing was peripheral blood. The source is a woman aged 45 to 65 with COVID-19, enrolled during active disease.

In this sample, this clone turned up once. This sample also contains other DNA sequences that code for the same CDR3. This chain connects TRBV19 to TRBJ2-7; 7 bases map to TRBD1. There are 14 residues in the CDR3. Germline trimming cut 5 bases from V and 2 bases from J; bases unmatched to any gene: 6. Germline CDR1 reads LNHDA; CDR2 reads SQIVND (reference sequence). CDR3 bases: TGTGCCAGTAGTCCAGGACAGGCACCCTACGAGCAGTACTTC. Protein: CASSPGQAPYEQYF.

This chain joins TRBV27 and TRBJ2-5; possible D gene TRBD2, 7 bases. CDR3 size: 16 residues. Per the germline V gene, CDR1 is MNHEY and CDR2 is SMNVEV (reference sequence). Deletions cut 5 bases from V and 6 bases from J, with 22 bases between. Here the CDR3 DNA reads TGTGCCAGCAGTCCCCCCCAGGGGCGGGGGTTCAAGACCCAGTACTTC. Protein sequence: CASSPPQGRGFKTQYF.

This sequence joins TRBV28 and TRBJ1-2; D call uncertain. There are 14 residues in the CDR3. Germline V gene lookup returns CDR1 MDHEN and CDR2 SYDVKM. Between the trimmed V and J ends, which lost 0 bases and 7 bases, there was a span of 12 bases. The CDR3 sequence: CASSLWGINRGYTF. The CDR3 DNA reads TGTGCCAGCAGTTTATGGGGCATAAATCGTGGCTACACCTTC.

The gene calls are TRBV28 and TRBJ1-1, with TRBD1 matching 7 bases. The CDR3 loop spans 17 amino acids. The germline V gene has CDR1 MDHEN and CDR2 SYDVKM. Unmatched junction bases numbered 16, after V lost 5 bases and J lost 4 bases. The CDR3 region has the DNA TGTGCCAGCAGTCGGACAGGAGGGCTTAACGTTGGCACTGAAGCTTTCTTT. It translates to CASSRTGGLNVGTEAFF.

The chain employs TRBV5-1 and TRBJ1-3, with D possibly matching TRBD1 (6 bases). Trimming pared 5 bases from V and 0 bases from J, leaving 12 bases between. The CDR3 runs 15 residues. Germline V lookup: CDR1 SGHRS, CDR2 YFSETQ. The CDR3 region is CASSPQGVSGNTIYF. For the CDR3, the DNA is TGCGCCAGCAGTCCACAGGGTGTCTCTGGAAACACCATATATTTT.

The CDR3 loop reads CASTTGGGSYTF. The CDR3 coding sequence is TGTGCCAGCACCACTGGGGGGGGGTCCTACACCTTC. The rearrangement joins TRBV6-5 to TRBJ1-2, with D possibly being TRBD1 (5 bases). With 7 bases removed from V and 10 bases from J, the gap between germline ends came to 16 bases. CDR1 and CDR2 from the germline V gene are MNHEY and SVGAGI. The CDR3 has 12 residues.

The genes are TRBV12-3 or TRBV12-4 and TRBJ1-1; D ambiguous. The ends were cut back, 4 bases at V and 8 bases at J, with 8 bases in the middle. This CDR3 contains 11 residues. CDR3 nucleotide sequence: TGTGCCAGCAGTTATGAGGTGGAAGCTTTCTTT. Protein: CASSYEVEAFF.

The chain uses TRBV7-9 and TRBJ1-1; TRBD1 matches at 9 bases. CDR3 length: 13 amino acids. The V segment lost 11 bases and the J segment 0 bases; nucleotides outside the gene matches: 4. Germline CDR1 reads SEHNR; CDR2 reads FQNEAQ (reference sequence). The CDR3 sequence is CAGTGNLNTEAFF. In nucleotides, the CDR3 is TGTGCCGGGACAGGGAACCTGAACACTGAAGCTTTCTTT.

This clone was seen a single time. This chain joins TRBV2 and TRBJ2-1; 7 nucleotides match TRBD2. Germline CDR1 and CDR2: SNHLY and FYNNEI. There are 13 residues in the CDR3. Trimming took 5 bases from V and 9 from J; bases not matched to a gene: 7. The CDR3 reads CASSNSGAAEQFF. CDR3 in DNA: TGTGCCAGCAGTAACAGCGGGGCAGCTGAGCAGTTCTTC.

This clone was observed a handful of times. This sequence joins TRBV6-6 and TRBJ1-2; 9 nucleotides align to TRBD1. V was pared by 4 bases and J by 2 bases, with 2 bases of the junction left unmatched. Germline V gene data show CDR1 as MNHNY and CDR2 as SVGAGI (reference sequence). This CDR3 contains 14 residues. The CDR3, as DNA: TGTGCCAGCAGTTCAGGGACAGGGAACTATGGCTACACCTTC. Its protein product is CASSSGTGNYGYTF.

The rearrangement links TRBV5-1 to TRBJ2-2, with 11 bases identical to TRBD1. The CDR3 runs to 16 residues. Trimming at V came to 3 bases and at J to 3 bases, leaving 4 bases not matched to a gene. The V gene's germline CDR1 is SGHRS and CDR2 YFSETQ. In nucleotides, the CDR3 is TGCGCCAGCAGCTCGGACAGGGGGCGGTACACCGGGGAGCTGTTTTTT. Its protein product is CASSSDRGRYTGELFF.

This CDR3 reads CASSYRETEAFF. The CDR3 DNA reads TGTGCCAGCAGTTACCGGGAAACTGAAGCTTTCTTT. V is TRBV6-6 and J is TRBJ1-1; no definite D call. The CDR3 length is 12 residues. V shed 2 bases and J shed 5 bases, with 6 bases lying between them. CDR1 is MNHNY, CDR2 SVGAGI, per germline (reference sequence).

The rearrangement joins TRBV7-9 to TRBJ1-4; the D is unclear. The CDR3 has 14 amino acids. Germline V lookup: CDR1 SEHNR, CDR2 FQNEAQ (reference sequence). The ends were cut back, 5 bases at V and 7 bases at J, with 14 bases in the middle. CDR3 nucleotides: TGTGCCAGCAGCCTCGGGATCGGTCGTGAAAAACTGTTTTTT. Encoded protein: CASSLGIGREKLFF.

This clone was found once. The chain joins TRBV12-3 or TRBV12-4 to TRBJ1-5, with unresolved D. Trimming removed 1 base from V and 9 bases from J, with 7 bases in between. This CDR3 has 12 residues. The DNA for the CDR3 is TGTGCCAGCAGTTTAGGTCGGGGGCCCCAGCATTTT. Its protein product is CASSLGRGPQHF.

The V call is TRBV7-8, the J call TRBJ2-1, with D possibly TRBD1 on 7 matching bases. The germline V and J ends were trimmed by 1 base and 4 bases, with 14 bases remaining between them. The CDR3 is 16 amino acids. CDR1 is SGHVS, CDR2 FQNEAQ, per germline. The DNA for the CDR3 is TGTGCCAGCAGCTTAGAGGCGCAGGGGGGATACAATGAGCAGTTCTTC. It translates to CASSLEAQGGYNEQFF.

J is TRBJ1-2 and V is TRBV5-1, with TRBD1 as a possible D gene (5 bases). The germline gives CDR1 SGHRS, CDR2 YFSETQ. The ends were cut back, 0 bases at V and 0 bases at J, with 12 bases in the middle. The CDR3 sequence is 16 residues long. The CDR3 DNA sequence: TGCGCCAGCAGCTTGGTTACAGGCCGAGCTAACTATGGCTACACCTTC. Amino acid sequence: CASSLVTGRANYGYTF.

For this clone: This CDR3 is also generated by other DNA sequences in the sample. CDR3 protein: CASSPSTDTQYF. CDR3 bases: TGTGCCAGCAGCCCCTCCACAGATACGCAGTATTTT. This chain links TRBV7-8 with TRBJ2-3; D remains unclear. V lost 5 bases and J lost 2, with 5 bases in between. The CDR3 loop spans 12 amino acids. Germline V gives CDR1 SGHVS, CDR2 FQNEAQ.

The chain carries TRBV13 and TRBJ2-7; a weak D match, TRBD1 (5 bases). The CDR3 length is 14 residues. Germline V gives CDR1 PRHDT, CDR2 FYEKMQ (reference sequence). V dropped 4 bases and J dropped 1 base, with 11 bases sitting between them. CDR3 nucleotide sequence: TGTGCCAGCAGCTACGGAAGGGGTTCCTACGAGCAGTACTTC. It encodes CASSYGRGSYEQYF.

V gene TRBV7-2 combines with J gene TRBJ1-1; D gene ambiguous. The germline V gene has CDR1 SGHTA and CDR2 FQGNSA. Trimming shortened V by 6 bases and J by 4 bases, and 15 bases separated the two germline ends. The CDR3 contains 14 residues. For the CDR3, the DNA is TGTGCCAGCAGTCCCTTTAAGCCGGGCACTGAAGCTTTCTTT. Translated: CASSPFKPGTEAFF. Full variable domain (rest looked up from reference TRBV7-2 and TRBJ1-1): GAGVSQSPSNKVTEKGKDVELRCDPISGHTALYWYRQSLGQGLEFLIYFQGNSAPDKSGLPSDRFSAERTGGSVSTLTIQRTQQEDSAVYLCASSPFKPGTEAFFGQGTRLTVV.

This clone is a singleton in its sample. The CDR3 bases are TGTGCCAGCAGCGTAGCACCGGGATTCACTGAAGCTTTCTTT. This sequence encodes CASSVAPGFTEAFF. The chain employs TRBV9 and TRBJ1-1, with D uncertain. Germline loops: CDR1 SGDLS, CDR2 YYNGEE. V was trimmed by 0 bases and J by 4 bases, leaving 10 bases between them. The CDR3 has 14 residues.

V and J are TRBV28 and TRBJ1-4, with no clear D. Germline CDR1 reads MDHEN; CDR2 reads SYDVKM. This CDR3 region has 15 residues. V gave up 6 bases and J gave up 8 bases, with 19 bases separating them. This CDR3 is CASSLLSGLGEKLFF. The CDR3 bases are TGTGCCAGCAGCCTCCTTTCCGGACTGGGGGAAAAACTGTTTTTT.

The chain carries TRBV7-9 and TRBJ1-6; D is ambiguous. The CDR3 spans 13 residues. Trimming removed 4 bases from V and 7 bases from J, with 8 bases in between. Germline values: CDR1 SEHNR, CDR2 FQNEAQ (reference sequence). The CDR3 loop reads CASSSRKNSPLHF. The CDR3 region has the DNA TGTGCCAGCAGCTCCAGGAAGAATTCACCCCTCCACTTT.

This rearrangement joins TRBV19 to TRBJ1-5, with 10 bases fitting TRBD1. V trimming: 3 bases; J trimming: 6 bases; junction bases outside the gene matches: 5. The CDR3 runs 15 residues. Per the germline V gene, CDR1 is LNHDA and CDR2 is SQIVND (reference sequence). The CDR3: CASSIDRGQSQPQHF. Here the CDR3 DNA reads TGTGCCAGTAGTATCGACAGGGGGCAGAGTCAGCCCCAGCATTTT.

The V call is TRBV5-1, the J call TRBJ2-3; TRBD2 is a possible D gene (5 bases). The CDR3 is 15 residues long. Germline loops: CDR1 SGHRS, CDR2 YFSETQ. V lost 4 bases and J lost 0, with 12 bases in between. CDR3 coding DNA: TGCGCCAGCAGCATTACGGGGTCGAGCACAGATACGCAGTATTTT. It specifies CASSITGSSTDTQYF. The whole variable domain, remainder taken from reference TRBV5-1 and TRBJ2-3, is KAGVTQTPRYLIKTRGQQVTLSCSPISGHRSVSWYQQTPGQGLQFLFEYFSETQRNKGNFPGRFSGRQFSNSRSEMNVSTLELGDSALYLCASSITGSSTDTQYFGPGTRLTVL.

The DNA for the CDR3 is TGCGCCAGCAGCTGGTCCGGGACACTCCAAGGCTATGGCTACACCTTC. Amino acids: CASSWSGTLQGYGYTF. The chain uses TRBV5-1 and TRBJ1-2; a weak D match, TRBD1 (6 bases). The CDR3 runs to 16 residues. V was pared by 3 bases and J by 4 bases, with 19 bases between. Germline V gene lookup returns CDR1 SGHRS and CDR2 YFSETQ.

This sequence joins TRBV28 and TRBJ2-5; D remains unclear. The CDR3 covers 12 residues. The V end was cut by 7 bases, the J end by 5 bases, with 11 bases between. The germline gives CDR1 MDHEN, CDR2 SYDVKM. The DNA of the CDR3 is TGTGCCAGCACAACATCGGAGGAGACCCAGTACTTC. It specifies CASTTSEETQYF.

This chain connects TRBV2 to TRBJ2-7, with D possibly TRBD2 on 5 matching bases. The V gene's germline CDR1 is SNHLY and CDR2 FYNNEI. The CDR3 totals 12 residues. Trimming stripped 6 bases from V and 4 bases from J, with 10 bases between. CDR3 nucleotides: TGTGCCAGCAGCGAGGGAAGATACGAGCAGTACTTC. Its translation is CASSEGRYEQYF.

Note on this clone: This specimen includes other DNA sequences encoding the same CDR3. The chain has TRBV18 and TRBJ1-4; unclear D gene. Germline V gene lookup returns CDR1 KGHSH and CDR2 LQKENI. The CDR3 loop spans 15 amino acids. The V end lost 3 bases, the J end lost 0 bases, and 8 bases lay between the germline ends. CDR3 sequence: CASSPSGATNEKLFF. CDR3 in DNA: TGTGCCAGCTCACCGTCCGGTGCAACTAATGAAAAACTGTTTTTT.

The V gene is TRBV9, the J gene TRBJ1-1; 7 nucleotides line up with TRBD1. Germline CDR1 is SGDLS and CDR2 is YYNGEE. The CDR3 is 15 residues long. Losses at the gene ends were 4 bases for V and 1 base for J; bases not matched to a gene: 7. The CDR3 sequence: CASSPSGQPNTEAFF. The CDR3 region has the DNA TGTGCCAGCAGCCCATCGGGACAGCCGAACACTGAAGCTTTCTTT.

V usage is TRBV27 and J usage is TRBJ2-7, with a tentative D call TRBD2 (6 bases). Trimming took off 5 bases at V and 0 bases at J, with 14 bases between the two ends. The CDR3 spans 15 residues. CDR1 and CDR2 (germline): MNHEY, SMNVEV (reference sequence). The CDR3 here is CASSQGLGGSYEQYF. CDR3 in DNA: TGTGCCAGCAGTCAGGGACTGGGGGGCTCCTACGAGCAGTACTTC.